What follows describes a single T cell receptor beta chain. The protocol was immunoSEQ multiplex PCR, while the TCRdb copy is restricted to in-frame clones and leaves out a portion. The table records roughly 90,000 clones, 82% of them present only once. This sample was taken from a study of control samples from healthy donors and cancer patients. Germline CDR1 SEHNR, CDR2 FQNEAQ (reference sequence). V lost 5 bases to trimming and J lost 0 bases; unmatched junction nucleotides: 7. The length of the CDR3 is 15 residues. The clonotype originates from a woman aged 55-69 years in good health. This chain joins TRBV7-9 and TRBJ2-7, with 7 positions matching TRBD2. Source material: blood. This CDR3 reads CASSTTSESSYEQYF. The CDR3 DNA is TGTGCCAGCAGCACCACTAGCGAGAGCTCCTACGAGCAGTACTTC.